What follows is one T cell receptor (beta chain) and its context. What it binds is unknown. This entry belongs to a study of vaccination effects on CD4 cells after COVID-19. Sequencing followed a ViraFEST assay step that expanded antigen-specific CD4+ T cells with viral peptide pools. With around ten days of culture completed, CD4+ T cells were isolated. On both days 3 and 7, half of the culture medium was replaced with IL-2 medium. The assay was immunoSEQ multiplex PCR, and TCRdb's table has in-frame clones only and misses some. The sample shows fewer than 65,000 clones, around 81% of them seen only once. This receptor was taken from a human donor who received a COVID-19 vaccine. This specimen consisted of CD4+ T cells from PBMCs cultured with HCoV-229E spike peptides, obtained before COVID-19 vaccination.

CDR3 bases: TGTGCCAGCAGCCGGAACCAGGGGGCGGGGAACATTCAGTACTTC. Its translation: CASSRNQGAGNIQYF. The rearrangement links TRBV14 to TRBJ2-4, with 8 bases identical to TRBD1. The CDR3 runs 15 residues. The germline V gene has CDR1 SGHDN and CDR2 FVKESK. J was trimmed by 7 bases and V by 4 bases; bases with no gene match: 9.